This T cell receptor (beta chain) was obtained from a study of blood T cell repertoires in COVID-19. About the research overall: Collection of acute and convalescent COVID-19 samples took place in the United States, Italy and Spain. T cells, B-cell-depleted T cells, or PBMCs supplied cDNA or gDNA.

Seattle patient enrollment occurred during active infection, with longitudinal follow-up thereafter. This clone turned up a few times. In the original workflow: Using reference gene primer amplification, nucleated cell counts were estimated. The protocol was immunoSEQ multiplex PCR, while the TCRdb copy is restricted to in-frame clones and leaves out a portion. V and J calls and clone size are given by that table; D and trimming were obtained from the DNA. The table lists 200,000 to 250,000 clones, roughly nine tenths of them singletons. From germline, CDR1 is LGHDT and CDR2 YNNKEL (reference sequence). The CDR3 has 13 amino acids. Trimming took 0 bases from V and 8 from J, leaving 10 bases between them.

Sequenced: peripheral blood. The chain combines TRBV3-1 (or the pseudogene TRBV3-2) with TRBJ1-2; D is ambiguous. The TCR originated in a woman aged 45-60 years with COVID-19, enrolled during active disease. Written as DNA, the CDR3 is TGTGCCAGCAGCCAAGATCCTTATCGGGGCTACACCTTC. It codes for CASSQDPYRGYTF.